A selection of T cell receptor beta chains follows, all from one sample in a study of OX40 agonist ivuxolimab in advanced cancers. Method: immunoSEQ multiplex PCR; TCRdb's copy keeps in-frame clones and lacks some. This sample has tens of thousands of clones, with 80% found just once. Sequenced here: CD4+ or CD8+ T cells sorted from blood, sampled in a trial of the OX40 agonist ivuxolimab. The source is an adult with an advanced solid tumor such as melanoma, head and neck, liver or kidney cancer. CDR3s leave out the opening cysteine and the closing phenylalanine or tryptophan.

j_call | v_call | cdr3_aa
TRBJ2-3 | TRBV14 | ASSQRRILDTQY
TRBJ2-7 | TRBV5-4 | ASSRTGGRYEQY
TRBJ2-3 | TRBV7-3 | ASSFGGRADTQY
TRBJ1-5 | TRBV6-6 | ASSYAIQPQH
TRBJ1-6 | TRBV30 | AWTDNSPLH
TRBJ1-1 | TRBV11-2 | ASSLMRGLNTEAF
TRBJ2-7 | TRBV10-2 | ASSELPGLIEYEQY
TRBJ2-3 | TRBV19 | ATSSGASEEVTDTQY
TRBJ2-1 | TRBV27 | ASSWTGWGDEQF
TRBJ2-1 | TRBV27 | ASSAKANRQF
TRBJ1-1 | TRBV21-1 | ASSKAPKGQSNTEAF
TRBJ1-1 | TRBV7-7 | ASSLALNTEAF
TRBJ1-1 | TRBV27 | ASSLLSTGDTEAF
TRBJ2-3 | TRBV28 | ASSSGQGRTDTQY
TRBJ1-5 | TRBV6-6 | ASSYGFGGDQPQH
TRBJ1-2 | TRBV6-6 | ASSYYQGAPGYT
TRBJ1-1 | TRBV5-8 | ASSLLGWGNTEAF
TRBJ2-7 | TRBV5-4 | ASSSGTNHYEQY
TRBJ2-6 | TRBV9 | ASSGRQPTRANVLT
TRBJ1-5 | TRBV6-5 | ASSYSRDQPQH
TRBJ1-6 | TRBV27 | ASSYGDSNSPLH
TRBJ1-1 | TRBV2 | ASSDLEGGEAF
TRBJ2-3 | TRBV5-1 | ASSLTGVFTDTQY
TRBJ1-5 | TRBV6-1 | ASSLGQARNQPQH
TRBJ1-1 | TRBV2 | ASSAGEGTEAF
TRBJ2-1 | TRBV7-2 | ASSQPLAVEQF
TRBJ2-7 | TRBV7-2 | ASTPRTSGVPYEQY
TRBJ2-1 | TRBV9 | ASSGDGPYNEQF
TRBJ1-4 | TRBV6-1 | ASRTGGAGEKLF
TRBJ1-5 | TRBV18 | ASSLGQNSNQPQH
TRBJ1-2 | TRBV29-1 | SVDRGGRGYGYT
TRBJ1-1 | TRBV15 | ATSKNSVENTEAF
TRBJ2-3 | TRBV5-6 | ASSFVGSTDTQY
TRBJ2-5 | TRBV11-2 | ASSLRGGLETQY
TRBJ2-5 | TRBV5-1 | ASSLMPSGGQETQY
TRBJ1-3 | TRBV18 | ASSPRGAGNTIY
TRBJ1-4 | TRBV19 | ANDLLNSPDEKLF
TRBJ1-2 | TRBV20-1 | SATDGDPAT
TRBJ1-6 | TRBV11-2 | ASSLRLAGLNNSPLH
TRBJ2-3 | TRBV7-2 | ASSLSGGPSSDTQY
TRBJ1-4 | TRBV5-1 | ASSTGATNEKLF
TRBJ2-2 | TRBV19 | ASSISQGRAGELF
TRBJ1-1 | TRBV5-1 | ASSLQGGTEAF
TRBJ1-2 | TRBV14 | ASSLNSDYGYT
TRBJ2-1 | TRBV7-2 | ASTWGSYNEQF